This is a list of T cell receptor beta chains from one sample in a study of cytotoxic CD8 clonotypes in ibrutinib-treated CLL. Some clones are missing from TCRdb's copy, which holds only in-frame ones; the method was immunoSEQ multiplex PCR. This table has nearly 300,000 clones, around 77% appearing once. The specimen comprised PBMCs, sampled at disease progression, from a patient treated with ibrutinib. These receptors were obtained from a human donor with chronic lymphocytic leukemia. Both conserved end residues are trimmed from each CDR3. Size is stated for part of the rows, as once, few or many counts, or as a class when the clone is expanded.

V gene: TRBV9
clone size: .
J gene: TRBJ2-1
CDR3 protein: ASSVGLAGAGNEQF

V gene: TRBV6-1
clone size: .
J gene: TRBJ1-1
CDR3 protein: ASSEGRDRDNTEAF

V gene: TRBV19
clone size: .
J gene: TRBJ1-2
CDR3 protein: ASSDREPYGYT

V gene: TRBV6-6
clone size: .
J gene: TRBJ1-4
CDR3 protein: ASSYWGSNEKLF

V gene: TRBV6-5
clone size: .
J gene: TRBJ1-2
CDR3 protein: ATLLRDGYT

V gene: TRBV29-1
clone size: once
J gene: TRBJ2-3
CDR3 protein: SVEGLGTSGYSTDTQY

V gene: TRBV28
clone size: .
J gene: TRBJ2-1
CDR3 protein: ASSLNNEQF

V gene: TRBV6-5
clone size: few
J gene: TRBJ1-5
CDR3 protein: ASSLTFDANQPQH

V gene: TRBV13
clone size: once
J gene: TRBJ1-2
CDR3 protein: ASSLGPPGGEYGYT

V gene: TRBV10-3
clone size: .
J gene: TRBJ1-4
CDR3 protein: AISSGVDEKLF

V gene: TRBV27
clone size: few
J gene: TRBJ1-1
CDR3 protein: ASSFDGPTEAF

V gene: TRBV18
clone size: .
J gene: TRBJ2-4
CDR3 protein: ASSPLGPKNIQY

V gene: TRBV6-5
clone size: .
J gene: TRBJ1-2
CDR3 protein: ASSLNRAGGYT

V gene: TRBV5-1
clone size: .
J gene: TRBJ2-7
CDR3 protein: ASSLTSDTTTN

V gene: TRBV10-1
clone size: .
J gene: TRBJ2-1
CDR3 protein: ASSDGLEQF

V gene: TRBV4-1
clone size: .
J gene: TRBJ1-1
CDR3 protein: ASSQWTGRNTEAF

V gene: TRBV7-8
clone size: few
J gene: TRBJ2-1
CDR3 protein: ASSLRTGSYNEQF

V gene: TRBV13
clone size: .
J gene: TRBJ2-7
CDR3 protein: ASRRQGPYEQY

V gene: TRBV7-3
clone size: once
J gene: TRBJ2-7
CDR3 protein: ASSPGGSHEQY

V gene: TRBV5-7
clone size: .
J gene: TRBJ1-1
CDR3 protein: ASSLVGGLEAF

V gene: TRBV4-3
clone size: .
J gene: TRBJ2-2
CDR3 protein: ASSQDRNANTGELF

V gene: TRBV4-1
clone size: .
J gene: TRBJ2-7
CDR3 protein: ASRPTGSGPYEQY

V gene: TRBV7-9
clone size: .
J gene: TRBJ2-7
CDR3 protein: ASSLEDEQY

V gene: TRBV19
clone size: .
J gene: TRBJ2-1
CDR3 protein: ASSPRDRGGEQF

V gene: TRBV15
clone size: .
J gene: TRBJ1-2
CDR3 protein: ATSREWGQGGYT

V gene: TRBV5-6
clone size: .
J gene: TRBJ2-7
CDR3 protein: ASSKSGGASYEQY

V gene: TRBV18
clone size: .
J gene: TRBJ1-6
CDR3 protein: ASSERQGDSPLH

V gene: TRBV11-2
clone size: .
J gene: TRBJ2-7
CDR3 protein: ASSFLPFSASISYEQY

V gene: TRBV14
clone size: .
J gene: TRBJ1-2
CDR3 protein: ASSQDRTGTDCT

V gene: TRBV5-1
clone size: .
J gene: TRBJ1-5
CDR3 protein: ASSLRGPGEPQH

V gene: TRBV4-3
clone size: .
J gene: TRBJ2-2
CDR3 protein: ASSQGGFPNTGELF

V gene: TRBV15
clone size: .
J gene: TRBJ2-3
CDR3 protein: ATSGGTDTQY

V gene: TRBV5-1
clone size: few
J gene: TRBJ2-2
CDR3 protein: ASSRGLANGELF

V gene: TRBV28
clone size: .
J gene: TRBJ2-2
CDR3 protein: ASSPGTFRKGQLF

V gene: TRBV7-9
clone size: .
J gene: TRBJ1-2
CDR3 protein: ASRPADSRYYGYT

V gene: TRBV11-2
clone size: .
J gene: TRBJ1-5
CDR3 protein: ASSLSQPQH

V gene: TRBV5-1
clone size: .
J gene: TRBJ2-1
CDR3 protein: ASSESGRAGNEQF

V gene: TRBV6-5
clone size: .
J gene: TRBJ2-7
CDR3 protein: ASSPWGQGTTEQY

V gene: TRBV7-9
clone size: .
J gene: TRBJ2-7
CDR3 protein: ASSLDGGVEQY

V gene: TRBV28
clone size: .
J gene: TRBJ1-5
CDR3 protein: ASTPRGGGNQPQH

V gene: TRBV7-6
clone size: .
J gene: TRBJ2-1
CDR3 protein: ASSLPLRTDRADTYNEQF

V gene: TRBV5-1
clone size: .
J gene: TRBJ2-7
CDR3 protein: ASSLLAGATYEQY

V gene: TRBV5-4
clone size: .
J gene: TRBJ2-7
CDR3 protein: ASRHGLAEVYEQY

V gene: TRBV7-3
clone size: .
J gene: TRBJ1-6
CDR3 protein: ASSLGQGLHSPLH

V gene: TRBV27
clone size: once
J gene: TRBJ1-3
CDR3 protein: ASSSRARQGSGNTIY

V gene: TRBV5-1
clone size: .
J gene: TRBJ2-7
CDR3 protein: ASSPYRETSYEQY

V gene: TRBV10-3
clone size: .
J gene: TRBJ2-2
CDR3 protein: AISQGAPDNTGELF

V gene: TRBV30
clone size: .
J gene: TRBJ2-7
CDR3 protein: AWRYEQY

V gene: TRBV27
clone size: .
J gene: TRBJ1-2
CDR3 protein: ASRLTGRDGYT

V gene: TRBV2
clone size: few
J gene: TRBJ1-3
CDR3 protein: ASRDRGTGNTIY

V gene: TRBV5-1
clone size: .
J gene: TRBJ2-7
CDR3 protein: ASSLAEAGGNYEQY

V gene: TRBV4-1
clone size: .
J gene: TRBJ2-2
CDR3 protein: ASSQEASGRIVTGELF

V gene: TRBV5-1
clone size: few
J gene: TRBJ1-3
CDR3 protein: ASSLDRGSGNTIY

V gene: TRBV7-2
clone size: few
J gene: TRBJ1-2
CDR3 protein: ASSSGSGTGLSYT

V gene: TRBV5-1
clone size: few
J gene: TRBJ2-7
CDR3 protein: ASSLLTGTYEQY

V gene: TRBV5-1
clone size: .
J gene: TRBJ2-3
CDR3 protein: ASSLEVTGGADTQY

V gene: TRBV18
clone size: .
J gene: TRBJ2-3
CDR3 protein: ASSTLAGSPDTQY

V gene: TRBV4-1
clone size: .
J gene: TRBJ1-2
CDR3 protein: ASSQASPGTRINYGYT

V gene: TRBV9
clone size: .
J gene: TRBJ2-3
CDR3 protein: ASSVSLFGAQY

V gene: TRBV20-1
clone size: few
J gene: TRBJ2-1
CDR3 protein: SVGGYNEQF